The rows below give T cell receptor beta chains drawn from one sample of a study of T cells in Graves' hyperthyroidism and ophthalmopathy. TCRdb processed the multiplex PCR reads anew with MiXCR; each CDR3 protein has one entry. The table has under 800,000 distinct CDR3 sequences, 12% to 15% seen once. Material for sequencing was blood. These receptors originate from a woman between 18 and 29 years old with Graves' hyperthyroidism. CDR3s include the opening cysteine and the closing phenylalanine or tryptophan. D genes are given only for firm matches. The size of a clone is reported for some rows only, either as once, few or many, or as a class for expanded clones.

CDR3 DNA,CDR3 protein,D gene,J gene,V gene,clone size
TGCAGTGCTCCCCTACGGGCCCTCTCCTACGAGCAGTACTTC,CSAPLRALSYEQYF,-,TRBJ2-7,TRBV20-1,-
TGTGCCTGGTTTGGGACATCTTCTGGAAACACCATATATTTT,CAWFGTSSGNTIYF,-,TRBJ1-3,TRBV30,-
TGTGCCAGCAGGTCATCAGCCACAGTGGCCGCTGGAAACACCATATATTTT,CASRSSATVAAGNTIYF,-,TRBJ1-3,TRBV7-9,few
TGTGCCAGCAGCCCAACGCCGGATACGCAGTATTTT,CASSPTPDTQYF,-,TRBJ2-3,TRBV7-9,many
-,CASSSGSGVGGYTF,-,TRBJ1-2,TRBV19,few
TGTGCCAGCAGCGACAGGGAGATTGACACTGAAGCTTTCTTT,CASSDREIDTEAFF,TRBD1,TRBJ1-1,TRBV12-3/TRBV12-4,many
TGTGCCAGCAGTTCTACCAGGGGGCCAGATAGCAATCAGCCCCAGCATTTT,CASSSTRGPDSNQPQHF,TRBD1,TRBJ1-5,TRBV12-3/TRBV12-4,many
TGTGCCAGCACGCTTATGGAGACCCAGTACTTC,CASTLMETQYF,-,TRBJ2-5,TRBV2,few
TGTGCCAGCAGTGAAGCTTTAACAGGGGGACATCAGCCCCAGCATTTT,CASSEALTGGHQPQHF,TRBD1,TRBJ1-5,TRBV6-1,-
TGTGCCATCAGTGAGTCGACCCCCGGACAGGGGAATGGCTACACCTTC,CAISESTPGQGNGYTF,TRBD1,TRBJ1-2,TRBV10-3,few
TGTGCCAGCAGCTTAGGAGACTCACACAACTACAATGAGCAGTTCTTC,CASSLGDSHNYNEQFF,-,TRBJ2-1,TRBV11-2,many
TGCGCCAGCAGCTTGGAGGTAGCGACATTCCCCCCCCCCTCCTACAATGAGCAGTTCTTC,CASSLEVATFPPPSYNEQFF,-,TRBJ2-1,TRBV5-1,-
TGTGCCAGCAGGAGGGACAGGGTCCAGCCCCAGCATTTT,CASRRDRVQPQHF,TRBD1,TRBJ1-5,TRBV6-5,-
TGCAGCGTCCAAGGGGGGCAGGGGGTGAGGAGGGCGTCCCAGTACTTC,CSVQGGQGVRRASQYF,-,TRBJ2-5,TRBV29-1,-
TGTGCCAGCAGTGCGACTTGGGGCGGGACCCAGTACTTC,CASSATWGGTQYF,-,TRBJ2-5,TRBV2,many
TGCAGCGTTGACAGGGAGGTCCCTGAAGCTTTCTTT,CSVDREVPEAFF,-,TRBJ1-1,TRBV29-1,-
TGCAGCGTTGAAGTACAGGGTAGGGAGCAGTACTTC,CSVEVQGREQYF,-,TRBJ2-7,TRBV29-1,many
TGTGCCAGCAGTTCGTCCGGGGCAGGCTTTGGGGGCTACACCTTC,CASSSSGAGFGGYTF,-,TRBJ1-2,TRBV28,-
TGTGCCAGTAGTTTCCAGACTAGCGGATCCTACGAGCAGTACTTC,CASSFQTSGSYEQYF,TRBD2,TRBJ2-7,TRBV19,-
TGCGCCAGCAGCTCCCACCGCTATAGCGGGACGAACACCGGGGAGCTGTTTTTT,CASSSHRYSGTNTGELFF,TRBD2,TRBJ2-2,TRBV4-3,many
TGTGCCAGCAGGCGACTCTCTGGGGCCAACGTCCTGACTTTC,CASRRLSGANVLTF,-,TRBJ2-6,TRBV6-1,few
TGTGCCAGCAGCTTAAATTGGCAAGAGACCCAGTACTTC,CASSLNWQETQYF,-,TRBJ2-5,TRBV7-2,many
TGTGCCAGCAGCGTAGATGCCTTGAGCCAAGAGACCCAGTACTTC,CASSVDALSQETQYF,-,TRBJ2-5,TRBV9,few
TGTGCCAGCAGTGAAGCCGAGGGTCCTGGCCAAGAGACCCAGTACTTC,CASSEAEGPGQETQYF,-,TRBJ2-5,TRBV2,many
TGTGCCAGCAGCTTGGGACGGGATAGCAATCAGCCCCAGCATTTT,CASSLGRDSNQPQHF,-,TRBJ1-5,TRBV5-5,many
TGTGCCAGTAGCACCAGTGACAGGGTAAGAAATCAGCCCCAGCATTTT,CASSTSDRVRNQPQHF,TRBD1,TRBJ1-5,TRBV19,-
TGTGCCAGCAGCCAAGATGGACTAGCGGGAGGAACTACAGATACGCAGTATTTT,CASSQDGLAGGTTDTQYF,TRBD2,TRBJ2-3,TRBV14,many
TGTGCCAGCAGCCCCCCCTGGCTAGCCAAAAACATTCAGTACTTC,CASSPPWLAKNIQYF,-,TRBJ2-4,TRBV28,many
TGCGCCAGCAGCCCTCTTCTGGGTTACGTTGAAGCTTTCTTT,CASSPLLGYVEAFF,-,TRBJ1-1,TRBV4-1,many
TGTGCCAGCAGCTTACGACCCTTCAACAATGAGCAGTTCTTC,CASSLRPFNNEQFF,-,TRBJ2-1,TRBV7-3,many
TGTGCCAGCAGCCAATCCAAATCTCCGGGACAGGGTAAAAACATTCAGTACTTC,CASSQSKSPGQGKNIQYF,TRBD1,TRBJ2-4,TRBV16,-
TGTGCTAGTGGTTCGGGCCCGGGACAGGAGGAGCCTATAGGATGGGATGAGCAGTTCTTC,CASGSGPGQEEPIGWDEQFF,TRBD1,TRBJ2-1,TRBV12-5,many
TGTGCCAGCAGTGCCCAGCAGAGTGCCCTGGGAAACACCATATATTTT,CASSAQQSALGNTIYF,-,TRBJ1-3,TRBV12-3/TRBV12-4,few
TGTGCCAGCAGCTCTCCGGGGGAGGAGAGCTATGGCTACACCTTC,CASSSPGEESYGYTF,-,TRBJ1-2,TRBV7-9,many
TGTGCCAGCAGCTTAGCGTGGGGAGCCTACGAGCAGTACTTC,CASSLAWGAYEQYF,-,TRBJ2-7,TRBV7-2,few
TGTGCCAGCAGCCTCTCACAGGTCTACGAGCAGTACTTC,CASSLSQVYEQYF,-,TRBJ2-7,TRBV7-2,many
TGTGCCAGCAGCGGGGAGCCTAGTTATGAAGCTTTCTTT,CASSGEPSYEAFF,-,TRBJ1-1,TRBV7-9,many
TGCAGTGCTAGTGAGCTAGCGGGATTCACAGATACGCAGTATTTT,CSASELAGFTDTQYF,TRBD2,TRBJ2-3,TRBV20-1,few
TGTGCCAGCAGCCAGACTAGCGGGAGGGCCCATGAGCAGTTCTTC,CASSQTSGRAHEQFF,TRBD2,TRBJ2-1,TRBV11-2,many
TGTGCCAGCAGCTTTCCCTCGAGCACAGATACGCAGTATTTT,CASSFPSSTDTQYF,-,TRBJ2-3,TRBV13,-
TGTGCCAGCAGTCTGGGACTAGCCCCGCAGTTCTTC,CASSLGLAPQFF,TRBD2,TRBJ2-1,TRBV28,-
TGCGCCAGCAGCCAAGTTAGCATAAATGAGCAGTTCTTC,CASSQVSINEQFF,-,TRBJ2-1,TRBV4-1,-
TGTGCCAGCAGTTTGGTCAGTCTGAACACTGAAGCTTTCTTT,CASSLVSLNTEAFF,-,TRBJ1-1,TRBV28,many
TGTGCCAGCAGCAAGGACAGACAATCTTACGAGCAGTACTTC,CASSKDRQSYEQYF,-,TRBJ2-7,TRBV7-8,many
TGTGCCAGCAGCTTAGGACTAGAAGGCATTCAGTACTTC,CASSLGLEGIQYF,-,TRBJ2-4,TRBV11-2,many
TGTGTCTTTAGCCCCGGGACTAGCGGGAGAGACTTTACAGATACGCAGTATTTT,CVFSPGTSGRDFTDTQYF,TRBD2,TRBJ2-3,TRBV30,many
TGCGCCAGCAGCTTGATAAGTTTAACCCAGAACACTGAAGCTTTCTTT,CASSLISLTQNTEAFF,-,TRBJ1-1,TRBV5-1,-
TGTGCCAGCAGTGGCCAATGGGGGACACTCTCCTACGAGCAGTACTTC,CASSGQWGTLSYEQYF,-,TRBJ2-7,TRBV25-1,-
TGTGCCAGCAGTTTGACTAGCGGGAGTAATTGGCGGACCCAGTACTTC,CASSLTSGSNWRTQYF,TRBD2,TRBJ2-5,TRBV6-4,-
TGTGCCAGTAGTACCCCCCAGGGGCTTAGCAATCAGCCCCAGCATTTT,CASSTPQGLSNQPQHF,-,TRBJ1-5,TRBV19,-